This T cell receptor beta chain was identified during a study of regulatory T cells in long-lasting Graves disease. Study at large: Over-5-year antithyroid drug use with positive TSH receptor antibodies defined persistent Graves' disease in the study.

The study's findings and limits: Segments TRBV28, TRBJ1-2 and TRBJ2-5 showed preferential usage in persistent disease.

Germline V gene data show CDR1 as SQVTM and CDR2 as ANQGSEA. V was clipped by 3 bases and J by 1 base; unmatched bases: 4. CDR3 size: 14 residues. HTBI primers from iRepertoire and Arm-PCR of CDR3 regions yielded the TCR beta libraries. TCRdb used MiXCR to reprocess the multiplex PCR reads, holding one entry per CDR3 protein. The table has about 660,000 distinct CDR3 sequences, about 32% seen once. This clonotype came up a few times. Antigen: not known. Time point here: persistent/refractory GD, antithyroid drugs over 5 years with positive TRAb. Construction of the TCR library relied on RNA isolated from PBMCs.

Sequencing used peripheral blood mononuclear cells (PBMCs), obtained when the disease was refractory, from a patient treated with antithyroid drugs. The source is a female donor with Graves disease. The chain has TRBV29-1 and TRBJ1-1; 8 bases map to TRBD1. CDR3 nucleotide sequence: TGCAGCGTTGACATCGGACAGGGGAACACTGAAGCTTTCTTT. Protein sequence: CSVDIGQGNTEAFF. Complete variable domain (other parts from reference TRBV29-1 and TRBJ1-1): SAVISQKPSRDICQRGTSLTIQCQVDSQVTMMFWYRQQPGQSLTLIATANQGSEATYESGFVIDKFPISRPNLTFSTLTVSNMSPEDSSIYLCSVDIGQGNTEAFFGQGTRLTVV.